The TCR beta chain described here comes from a study of tumor and adjacent non-tumor tissue in lung cancer. RNA was extracted from bulk tissue without any cell sorting. Chemotherapy-naive patients with new lung cancer underwent thoracic surgery in China, August–late 2014. This clonotype was counted at least ten times. The library came from three nested PCR rounds adapted from ARM-PCR protocols. MiXCR, applied by TCRdb to the multiplex PCR reads, yields one record per CDR3 protein. The sample has fewer than 150,000 distinct CDR3 sequences, roughly 70% seen once. This CDR3 is 14 amino acids long. V dropped 5 bases and J dropped 5; count of bases not matched to a gene: 7. Looked up from germline, CDR1 is SGHAT and CDR2 is FQNNGV.

The sequence derives from a man in his sixties with small cell lung cancer. Sequenced material: lung tumor tissue. The genes are TRBV11-2 and TRBJ2-5, with 8 bases matching TRBD2. For the CDR3, the DNA is TGTGCCAGCAGCCCAAGGACTAGCCGGGAGACCCAGTACTTC. Translation: CASSPRTSRETQYF.